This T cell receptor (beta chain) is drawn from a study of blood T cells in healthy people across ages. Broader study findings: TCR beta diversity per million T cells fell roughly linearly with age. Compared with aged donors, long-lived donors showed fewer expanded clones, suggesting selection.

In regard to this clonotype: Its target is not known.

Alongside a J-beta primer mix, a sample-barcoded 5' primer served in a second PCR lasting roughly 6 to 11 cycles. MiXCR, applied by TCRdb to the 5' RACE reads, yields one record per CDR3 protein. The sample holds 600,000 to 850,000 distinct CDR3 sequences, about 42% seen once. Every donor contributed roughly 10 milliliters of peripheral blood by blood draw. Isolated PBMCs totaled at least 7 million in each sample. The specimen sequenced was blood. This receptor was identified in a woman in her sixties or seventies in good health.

CDR3 protein: CSARDYLPYNEQFF. The CDR3 bases are TGCAGTGCTAGAGACTACCTACCCTACAATGAGCAGTTCTTC. The chain has TRBV20-1 and TRBJ2-1, with no clear D. Trimming cost V 0 bases and J 2 bases, with 8 bases left between them. CDR1 is DFQATT and CDR2 is SNEGSKA in the germline V gene (reference sequence). This CDR3 has 14 amino acids.